The 5 T cell receptor beta chains below come from one sample, sequenced in a study of T cell responses to AZD1222 COVID-19 vaccine. The assay was immunoSEQ multiplex PCR, and TCRdb's table has in-frame clones only and misses some. Found here are approximately 200,000 clones, about 94% of them singletons; the top ten hold about 9.3%. Sequenced here: peripheral blood, sampled on day 0 of AZD1222 vaccination. All receptors derive from an adult in good health.

The chain links TRBV7-9 to TRBJ1-4; perhaps TRBD1 as D (5 bases). The CDR3 loop spans 16 amino acids. The V gene's germline CDR1 is SEHNR and CDR2 FQNEAQ (reference sequence). The V and J ends lost 1 base and 2 bases respectively, with 11 bases between them. CDR3 in amino acids: CASSLEGARTNEKLFF. CDR3 bases: TGTGCCAGCAGCTTAGAAGGGGCCAGGACTAATGAAAAACTGTTTTTT.

This chain links TRBV5-6 with TRBJ2-7; D tentatively reads TRBD1 or TRBD2 (5 bases each). There are 15 residues in the CDR3. V shed 4 bases and J shed 0 bases, with 14 bases lying between them. Germline loops: CDR1 SGHDT, CDR2 YYEEEE. The CDR3 sequence is CASSPGPTSSYEQYF. DNA of the CDR3: TGTGCCAGCAGCCCGGGACCCACAAGCTCCTACGAGCAGTACTTC.

DNA of the CDR3: TGTGCCAGCAGTTACGTAATAGGACAGGGGAAGAATGAGCAGTTCTTC. This codes for CASSYVIGQGKNEQFF. The genes are TRBV6-2 or TRBV6-3 and TRBJ2-1; 9 nucleotides align to TRBD1. The CDR3 sequence is 16 residues long. J gave up 7 bases and V 2 bases, and 9 bases lay outside the gene matches. CDR1 is MNHEY, CDR2 SVGEGT, per germline.

This chain uses TRBV13 with TRBJ2-2, with unresolved D. Germline V CDR1 and CDR2: PRHDT, FYEKMQ (reference sequence). V lost 3 bases and J 2 bases, leaving 4 bases between the germline ends. The CDR3 spans 13 residues. The CDR3 protein is CASSLRNTGELFF. CDR3 sequence (DNA): TGTGCCAGCAGCTTGCGTAACACCGGGGAGCTGTTTTTT.

This chain connects TRBV4-1 to TRBJ1-1; TRBD1 is a possible D gene (6 bases). V lost 4 bases to trimming and J lost 4 bases, with 28 bases between them. CDR3 length: 19 amino acids. Germline V gene lookup returns CDR1 MGHRA and CDR2 YSYEKL. CDR3 loop: CASSRIKIHKQGEGTEAFF. The CDR3 nucleotides read TGCGCCAGCAGCCGCATAAAGATACACAAACAGGGTGAGGGCACTGAAGCTTTCTTT.